This passage covers 24 T cell receptor beta chains from one sample sequenced in a study of cytomegalovirus exposure and HLA in healthy donors. Vbeta (60) and Jbeta (13) primers were used in the PCR. Using immunoSEQ multiplex PCR, the repertoire was profiled, and TCRdb retains in-frame clones only, with some absent. The sample records some 100,000 clones, 81% being singletons. Specimen: PBMCs. These receptor sequences come from a woman aged 25 to 45 in good health and CMV-seronegative.

The table lists this clone with a few counts. V is TRBV29-1 and J is TRBJ2-7, with 8 bases aligning to TRBD1. The CDR3 has 11 amino acids. With V trimmed by 8 bases and J by 4 bases, 4 bases remained unmatched. Germline V gene sequence: CDR1 SQVTM, CDR2 ANQGSEA. CDR3 protein: CSFRDRYEQYF. In nucleotides, the CDR3 is TGCAGCTTCCGGGACAGGTACGAGCAGTACTTC.

This clone occurred a few times. V gene TRBV28 combines with J gene TRBJ2-3; weak D call: TRBD2 (5 bases). This CDR3 has 13 amino acids. Trimming shortened V by 6 bases and J by 5 bases, and 12 bases separated the two germline ends. Germline V gives CDR1 MDHEN, CDR2 SYDVKM. DNA for the CDR3: TGTGCCAGCAGGGGGAGCGTGATAGATACGCAGTATTTT. Translated: CASRGSVIDTQYF.

The V call is TRBV5-4, the J call TRBJ2-4, with D maybe TRBD2 (6 bases). The CDR3 covers 14 residues. The germline V gene encodes CDR1 SGHNT and CDR2 YYREEE (reference sequence). The V end was cut by 2 bases, the J end by 6 bases, with 12 bases between. The CDR3 reads CASSFGGTLNIQYF. The CDR3 DNA follows: TGTGCCAGCAGCTTCGGCGGGACCTTAAACATTCAGTACTTC. Filled out from reference TRBV5-4 and TRBJ2-4, the complete variable domain reads ETGVTQSPTHLIKTRGQQVTLRCSSQSGHNTVSWYQQALGQGPQFIFQYYREEENGRGNFPPRFSGLQFPNYSSELNVNALELDDSALYLCASSFGGTLNIQYFGAGTRLSVL.

The CDR3 spells CASSYGLAGPTDTQYF. The CDR3 DNA reads TGTGCCAGCAGTTACGGGCTAGCGGGTCCTACAGATACGCAGTATTTT. The chain is built from TRBV6-5 and TRBJ2-3; 8 nucleotides match TRBD2. CDR1 and CDR2 (germline): MNHEY, SVGAGI. This CDR3 has 16 residues. J lost 3 bases, V lost 2 bases, and 7 bases had no gene match.

The chain combines TRBV7-2 with TRBJ2-3, with D maybe TRBD2 (5 bases). The ends were cut back, 2 bases at V and 4 bases at J, with 13 bases in the middle. In germline, CDR1 is SGHTA, CDR2 FQGNSA. The CDR3 extends over 15 amino acids. Here the CDR3 DNA reads TGTGCCAGCAGCTTAAGGGTCTCGCGGGCAGATACGCAGTATTTT. This sequence encodes CASSLRVSRADTQYF.

This sequence joins TRBV7-2 and TRBJ2-7, with D maybe TRBD2 (7 bases). There are 14 residues in the CDR3. The germline V and J ends were trimmed by 6 bases and 2 bases, with 14 bases remaining between them. Germline V lookup: CDR1 SGHTA, CDR2 FQGNSA. The CDR3, as DNA: TGTGCCAGCAGGATAGGGGGGGCCGCCTACGAGCAGTACTTC. Residues: CASRIGGAAYEQYF.

The chain links TRBV5-4 to TRBJ1-2, with 9 bases that match TRBD1. From germline, CDR1 is SGHNT and CDR2 YYREEE (reference sequence). V shed 6 bases, J shed 4 bases, and the junction held 13 bases outside the gene matches. CDR3 length: 16 amino acids. CDR3 nucleotide sequence: TGTGCCAGCACCAGAATAAACAGGGGGCACGTCTATGGCTACACCTTC. This gives the protein CASTRINRGHVYGYTF.

Here the CDR3 reads CASSLTPPNGQFSGNTIYF. DNA for the CDR3: TGTGCCAGCAGCTTAACCCCCCCGAATGGACAGTTCTCTGGAAACACCATATATTTT. The chain carries TRBV7-3 and TRBJ1-3; a weak D match, TRBD1 (6 bases). The CDR3 is made up of 19 amino acids. The ends were cut back, 0 bases at V and 0 bases at J, with 18 bases in the middle. Per the germline V gene, CDR1 is SGHTA and CDR2 is FQGTGA.

This chain joins TRBV19 and TRBJ1-2, with D uncertain. Trimming removed 7 bases at V and 3 bases at J, with 15 bases between. The CDR3 totals 14 residues. CDR1 LNHDA and CDR2 SQIVND come from the germline V gene (reference sequence). CDR3 coding DNA: TGTGCCAGTAACCTCAGAGGGCTTCACTATGGCTACACCTTC. Translating it yields CASNLRGLHYGYTF. Full variable domain (remainder filled in from reference TRBV19 and TRBJ1-2): DGGITQSPKYLFRKEGQNVTLSCEQNLNHDAMYWYRQDPGQGLRLIYYSQIVNDFQKGDIAEGYSVSREKKESFPLTVTSAQKNPTAFYLCASNLRGLHYGYTFGSGTRLTVV.

This clone has a handful of counts. The chain uses TRBV6-5 and TRBJ1-6, with a tentative D call TRBD1 (6 bases). CDR1 is MNHEY, CDR2 SVGAGI, per germline. This CDR3 is 14 amino acids long. With 6 bases removed from V and 8 bases from J, the gap between germline ends came to 14 bases. CDR3 sequence: CASRTGTRHSPLHF. CDR3 coding DNA: TGTGCCAGCAGAACCGGGACACGGCATTCACCCCTCCACTTT.

The chain employs TRBV5-5 and TRBJ1-3; D possibly corresponds to TRBD1 (6 bases). Per germline, CDR1 SGHKS and CDR2 YYEKEE (reference sequence). This CDR3 is built from 15 residues. V was pared by 1 base and J by 4 bases, with 12 bases between. CDR3 residues: CASSLSWQGGNTIYF. DNA of the CDR3: TGTGCCAGCAGCTTGAGTTGGCAGGGGGGAAACACCATATATTTT.

V gene TRBV28 combines with J gene TRBJ1-5, with D uncertain. Germline loops: CDR1 MDHEN, CDR2 SYDVKM. The CDR3 covers 15 residues. Between the trimmed V and J ends, which lost 6 bases and 7 bases, there was a span of 19 bases. The DNA for the CDR3 is TGTGCCAGCAGCGGCGGGCAGTTATCGGGGCAGCCCCAGCATTTT. This codes for CASSGGQLSGQPQHF. Full variable domain (outside the CDR3, taken from reference TRBV28 and TRBJ1-5): DVKVTQSSRYLVKRTGEKVFLECVQDMDHENMFWYRQDPGLGLRLIYFSYDVKMKEKGDIPEGYSVSREKKERFSLILESASTNQTSMYLCASSGGQLSGQPQHFGDGTRLSIL.

This chain links TRBV2 with TRBJ2-1; 7 nucleotides agree with TRBD2. Germline V gene sequence: CDR1 SNHLY, CDR2 FYNNEI. V lost 7 bases, J lost 0 bases, and 3 bases stayed unmatched. The CDR3 length is 14 residues. Here the CDR3 reads CASTQRDSYNEQFF. CDR3 nucleotide sequence: TGTGCCAGCACTCAGCGGGACTCCTACAATGAGCAGTTCTTC.

The chain is built from TRBV7-2 and TRBJ2-1, with TRBD1 as a possible D gene (6 bases). Germline loops: CDR1 SGHTA, CDR2 FQGNSA. Trimming cost V 5 bases and J 15 bases, with 17 bases left between them. The CDR3 is 12 amino acids. CDR3 sequence reads: CASSNIQGLAFF. DNA for the CDR3: TGTGCCAGCAGCAACATACAGGGCCTCGCGTTCTTC.

There are a few counts of this clone. V and J are TRBV7-8 and TRBJ2-3; weak D call: TRBD1 (6 bases). The CDR3 totals 16 residues. Germline V gene data show CDR1 as SGHVS and CDR2 as FQNEAQ. The V end lost 5 bases, the J end lost 2 bases, and 17 bases lay between the germline ends. The CDR3 here is CASSKHQDRSTDTQYF. The CDR3 nucleotides are TGTGCCAGCAGCAAACATCAGGACAGATCCACAGATACGCAGTATTTT.

The rearrangement joins TRBV5-1 to TRBJ2-7; 8 bases align to TRBD1. The CDR3 runs to 17 residues. The germline V gene encodes CDR1 SGHRS and CDR2 YFSETQ. The J segment lost 0 bases and the V segment lost 0 bases, leaving 8 bases of the junction unmatched. The CDR3 coding sequence is TGCGCCAGCAGCTTGGGGCCGGGACAGGTAAGCTCCTACGAGCAGTACTTC. Protein: CASSLGPGQVSSYEQYF.

The chain recombines TRBV7-2 with TRBJ2-3; D gene uncertain. The germline gives CDR1 SGHTA, CDR2 FQGNSA. This CDR3 contains 13 residues. Trimming stripped 4 bases from V and 4 bases from J, with 9 bases between. CDR3 sequence (DNA): TGTGCCAGCAGCTCCCACTCGGCAGATACGCAGTATTTT. Translated: CASSSHSADTQYF.

The V and J genes are TRBV30 and TRBJ1-4; possibly TRBD1 for D (6 bases). The CDR3 contains 13 residues. Trimming stripped 0 bases from V and 11 bases from J, with 13 bases between. Germline CDR1 is GTSNPN and CDR2 is SVGIG (reference sequence). CDR3 sequence (DNA): TGTGCCTGGAGTGTACACAGGGAGGGGAAACTGTTTTTT. Amino acid sequence: CAWSVHREGKLFF.

This sequence joins TRBV29-1 and TRBJ2-2, with D possibly matching TRBD2 (6 bases). The V end was cut by 4 bases, the J end by 1 base, with 10 bases between. Germline CDR1 and CDR2: SQVTM and ANQGSEA. CDR3 length: 14 amino acids. The chain's CDR3 is CSVGVSGNTGELFF. CDR3 sequence (DNA): TGCAGCGTTGGGGTTAGCGGGAACACCGGGGAGCTGTTTTTT.

The chain combines TRBV5-4 with TRBJ2-7; no reliable D call. Trimming pared 2 bases from V and 5 bases from J, leaving 11 bases between. CDR3 length equals 13 residues. Germline values: CDR1 SGHNT, CDR2 YYREEE (reference sequence). As DNA, the CDR3 is TGTGCCAGCAGCTTCCCCCTTGGCCACGAGCAGTACTTC. It specifies CASSFPLGHEQYF.

V and J are TRBV5-6 and TRBJ2-3; 8 bases agree with TRBD2. The CDR3 contains 15 residues. V trimming: 0 bases; J trimming: 0 bases; junction bases outside the gene matches: 0. Germline-derived CDR1 and CDR2 are SGHDT and YYEEEE. The CDR3 coding sequence is TGTGCCAGCAGCTTGGCTAGCGGGAGCACAGATACGCAGTATTTT. This gives the protein CASSLASGSTDTQYF.

The chain links TRBV19 to TRBJ2-2; TRBD2 is a possible D gene (5 bases). The V and J ends lost 6 bases and 0 bases respectively, with 11 bases between them. The germline V gene has CDR1 LNHDA and CDR2 SQIVND (reference sequence). CDR3 size: 15 residues. The CDR3 bases are TGTGCCAGTAGGCGAGGGAGCGCGAACACCGGGGAGCTGTTTTTT. Amino acid sequence: CASRRGSANTGELFF.

This sequence joins TRBV7-7 and TRBJ2-3; the match to TRBD2 covers 9 bases. J gave up 0 bases and V 5 bases, and 6 bases lay outside the gene matches. This CDR3 is built from 16 residues. Germline V gives CDR1 SSHAT, CDR2 FNYEAQ (reference sequence). The CDR3 DNA reads TGTGCCAGCAGCCCAGGACTAGCGACTAGCACAGATACGCAGTATTTT. It yields the protein CASSPGLATSTDTQYF. The full variable domain, in which reference TRBV7-7 and TRBJ2-3 provide the parts outside the CDR3, is GAGVSQSPRYKVTKRGQDVTLRCDPISSHATLYWYQQALGQGPEFLTYFNYEAQPDKSGLPSDRFSAERPEGSISTLTIQRTEQRDSAMYRCASSPGLATSTDTQYFGPGTRLTVL.

The rearrangement links TRBV27 to TRBJ2-7; TRBD2 matches 8 bases. The CDR3 contains 14 residues. The junction had 2 bases not matched to a gene; V was cut back by 2 bases and J by 2 bases. CDR1 and CDR2 (germline): MNHEY, SMNVEV (reference sequence). DNA for the CDR3: TGTGCCAGCAGTTTAAGCGGGAGTCCCTACGAGCAGTACTTC. Translation: CASSLSGSPYEQYF.